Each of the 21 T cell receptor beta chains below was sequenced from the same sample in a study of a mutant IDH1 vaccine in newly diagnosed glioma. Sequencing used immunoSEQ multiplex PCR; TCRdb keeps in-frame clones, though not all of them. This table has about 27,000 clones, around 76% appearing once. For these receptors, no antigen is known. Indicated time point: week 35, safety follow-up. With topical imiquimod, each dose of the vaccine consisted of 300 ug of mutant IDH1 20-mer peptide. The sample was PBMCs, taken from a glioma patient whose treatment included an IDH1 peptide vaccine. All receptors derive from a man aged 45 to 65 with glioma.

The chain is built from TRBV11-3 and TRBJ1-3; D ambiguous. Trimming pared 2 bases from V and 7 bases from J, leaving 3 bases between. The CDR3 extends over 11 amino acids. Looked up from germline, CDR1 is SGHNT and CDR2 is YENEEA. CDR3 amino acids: CASSLRNTIYF. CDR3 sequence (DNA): TGTGCCAGCAGCTTAAGGAACACCATATATTTT.

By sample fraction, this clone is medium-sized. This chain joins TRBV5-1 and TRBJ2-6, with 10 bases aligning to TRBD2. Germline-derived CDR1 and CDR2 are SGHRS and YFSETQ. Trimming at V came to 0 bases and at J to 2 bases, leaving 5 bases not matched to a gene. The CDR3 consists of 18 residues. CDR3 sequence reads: CASSLVFLAGAGANVLTF. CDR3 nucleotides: TGCGCCAGCAGCTTGGTTTTTCTAGCGGGAGCTGGGGCCAACGTCCTGACTTTC.

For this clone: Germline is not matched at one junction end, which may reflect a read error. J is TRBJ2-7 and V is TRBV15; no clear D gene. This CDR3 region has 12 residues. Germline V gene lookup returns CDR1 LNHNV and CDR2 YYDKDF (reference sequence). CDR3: CATSEREYEQYF. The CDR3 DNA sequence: TGTGCCACCAGCGAGCGAGAATACGAACAGTACTTC.

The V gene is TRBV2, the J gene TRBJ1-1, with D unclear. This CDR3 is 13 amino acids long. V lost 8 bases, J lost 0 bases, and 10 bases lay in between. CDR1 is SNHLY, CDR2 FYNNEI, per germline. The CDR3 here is CASRASMNTEAFF. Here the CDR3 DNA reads TGTGCCAGCCGAGCAAGTATGAACACTGAAGCTTTCTTT. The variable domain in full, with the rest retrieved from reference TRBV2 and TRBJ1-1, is EPEVTQTPSHQVTQMGQEVILRCVPISNHLYFYWYRQILGQKVEFLVSFYNNEISEKSEIFDDQFSVERPDGSNFTLKIRSTKLEDSAMYFCASRASMNTEAFFGQGTRLTVV.

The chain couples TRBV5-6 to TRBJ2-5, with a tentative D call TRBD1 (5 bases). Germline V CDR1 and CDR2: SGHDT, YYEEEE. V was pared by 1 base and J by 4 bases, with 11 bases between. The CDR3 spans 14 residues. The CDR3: CASSLLQGRETQYF. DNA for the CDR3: TGTGCCAGCAGCTTGTTGCAGGGAAGAGAGACCCAGTACTTC.

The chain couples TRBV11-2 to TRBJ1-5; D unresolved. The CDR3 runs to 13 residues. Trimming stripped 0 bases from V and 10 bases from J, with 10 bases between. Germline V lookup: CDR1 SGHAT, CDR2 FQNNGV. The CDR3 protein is CASSLDPLHPQHF. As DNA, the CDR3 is TGTGCCAGCAGCTTAGATCCATTGCATCCCCAGCATTTT.

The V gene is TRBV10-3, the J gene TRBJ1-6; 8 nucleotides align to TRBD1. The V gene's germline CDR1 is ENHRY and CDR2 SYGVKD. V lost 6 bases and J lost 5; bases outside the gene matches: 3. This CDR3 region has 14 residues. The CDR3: CAIRGQGDNSPLHF. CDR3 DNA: TGTGCCATCAGAGGACAGGGTGATAATTCACCCCTCCACTTT.

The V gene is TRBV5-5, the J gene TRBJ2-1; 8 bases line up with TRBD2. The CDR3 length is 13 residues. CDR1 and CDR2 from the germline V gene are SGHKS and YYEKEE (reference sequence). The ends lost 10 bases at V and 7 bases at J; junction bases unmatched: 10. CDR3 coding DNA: TGTGCCGCGCGGGGGGTCTTAACGAATGAGCAGTTCTTC. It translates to CAARGVLTNEQFF.

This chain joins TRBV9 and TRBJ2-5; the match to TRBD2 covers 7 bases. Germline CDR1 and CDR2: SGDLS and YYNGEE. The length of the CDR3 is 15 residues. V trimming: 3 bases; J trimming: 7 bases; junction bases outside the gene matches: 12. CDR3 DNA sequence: TGTGCCAGCAGCGGAGCCTCGACTAGCTCGGGGACCCAGTACTTC. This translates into CASSGASTSSGTQYF.

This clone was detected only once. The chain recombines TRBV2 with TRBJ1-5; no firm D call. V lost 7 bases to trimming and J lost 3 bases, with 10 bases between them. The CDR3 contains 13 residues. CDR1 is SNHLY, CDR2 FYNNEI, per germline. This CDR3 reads CASTGSFNQPQHF. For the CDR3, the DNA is TGTGCCAGCACCGGGTCCTTCAATCAGCCCCAGCATTTT.

The CDR3 spells CASSWGTGGPDTQYF. In DNA, the CDR3 is TGTGCCAGCAGCTGGGGGACAGGGGGCCCAGATACGCAGTATTTT. This chain links TRBV5-4 with TRBJ2-3; 12 positions match TRBD1. After removal of 3 bases from V and 4 bases from J, the junction contained 3 bases not matched to a gene. The CDR3 runs 15 residues. CDR1 SGHNT and CDR2 YYREEE come from the germline V gene (reference sequence).

The chain's CDR3 is CASSSSPNQPQHF. CDR3 bases: TGTGCCAGCAGCTCAAGCCCTAATCAGCCCCAGCATTTT. The chain has TRBV7-2 and TRBJ1-5; D ambiguous. The CDR3 extends over 13 amino acids. Germline CDR1 and CDR2: SGHTA and FQGNSA. Between the trimmed V and J ends, which lost 4 bases and 4 bases, there was a span of 8 bases.

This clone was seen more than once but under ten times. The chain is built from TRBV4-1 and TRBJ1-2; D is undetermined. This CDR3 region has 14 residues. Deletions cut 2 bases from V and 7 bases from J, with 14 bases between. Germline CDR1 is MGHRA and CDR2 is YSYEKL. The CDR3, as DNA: TGCGCCAGCAGCCAACTTTTGGTCGGACTTGGCTACACCTTC. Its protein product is CASSQLLVGLGYTF.

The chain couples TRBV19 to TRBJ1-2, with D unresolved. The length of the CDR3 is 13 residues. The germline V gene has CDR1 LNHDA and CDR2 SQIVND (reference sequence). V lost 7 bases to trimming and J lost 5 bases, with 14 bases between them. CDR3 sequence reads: CASKAPADYGYTF. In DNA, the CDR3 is TGTGCCAGTAAAGCGCCGGCAGATTATGGCTACACCTTC. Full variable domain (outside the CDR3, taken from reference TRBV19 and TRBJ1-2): DGGITQSPKYLFRKEGQNVTLSCEQNLNHDAMYWYRQDPGQGLRLIYYSQIVNDFQKGDIAEGYSVSREKKESFPLTVTSAQKNPTAFYLCASKAPADYGYTFGSGTRLTVV.

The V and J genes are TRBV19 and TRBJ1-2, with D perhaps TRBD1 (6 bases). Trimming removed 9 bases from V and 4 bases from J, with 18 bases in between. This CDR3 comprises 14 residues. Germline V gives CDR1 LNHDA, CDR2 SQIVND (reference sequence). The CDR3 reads CASRGGRALYGYTF. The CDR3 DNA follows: TGTGCCAGCAGGGGAGGAAGGGCCCTCTATGGCTACACCTTC.

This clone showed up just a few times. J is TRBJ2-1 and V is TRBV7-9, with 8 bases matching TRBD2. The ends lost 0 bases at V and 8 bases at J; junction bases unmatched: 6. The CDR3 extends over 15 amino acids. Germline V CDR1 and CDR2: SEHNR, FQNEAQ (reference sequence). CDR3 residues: CASSLAPGLGDEQFF. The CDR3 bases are TGTGCCAGCAGCTTAGCGCCGGGACTAGGCGATGAGCAGTTCTTC.

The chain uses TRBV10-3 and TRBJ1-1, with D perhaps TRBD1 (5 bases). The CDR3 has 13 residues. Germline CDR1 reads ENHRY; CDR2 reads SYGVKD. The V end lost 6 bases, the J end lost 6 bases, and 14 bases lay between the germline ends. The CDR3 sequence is CAIRSQGVAEAFF. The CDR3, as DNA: TGTGCCATCAGGTCGCAGGGAGTCGCTGAAGCTTTCTTT.

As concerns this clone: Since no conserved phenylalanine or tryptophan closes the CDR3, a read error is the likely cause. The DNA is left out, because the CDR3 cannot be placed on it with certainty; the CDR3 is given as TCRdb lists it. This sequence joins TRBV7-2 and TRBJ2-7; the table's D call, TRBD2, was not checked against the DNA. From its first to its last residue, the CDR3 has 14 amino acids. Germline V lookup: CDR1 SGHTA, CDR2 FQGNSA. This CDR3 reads CASSLAGGAGGPVI.

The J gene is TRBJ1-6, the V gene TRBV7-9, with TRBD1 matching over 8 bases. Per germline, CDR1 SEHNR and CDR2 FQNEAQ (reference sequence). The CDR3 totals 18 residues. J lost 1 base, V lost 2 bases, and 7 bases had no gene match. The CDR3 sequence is CASSLRQGAGSYNSPLHF. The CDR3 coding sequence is TGTGCCAGCAGCTTAAGGCAGGGGGCAGGATCCTATAATTCACCCCTCCACTTT.

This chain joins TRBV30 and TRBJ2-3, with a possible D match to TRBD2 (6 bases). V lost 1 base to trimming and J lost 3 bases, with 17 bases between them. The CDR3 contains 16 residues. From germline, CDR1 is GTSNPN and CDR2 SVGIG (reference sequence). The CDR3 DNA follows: TGTGCCTGGAGTGGGGGACTGAGCCGCGGGACAGATACGCAGTATTTT. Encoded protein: CAWSGGLSRGTDTQYF.

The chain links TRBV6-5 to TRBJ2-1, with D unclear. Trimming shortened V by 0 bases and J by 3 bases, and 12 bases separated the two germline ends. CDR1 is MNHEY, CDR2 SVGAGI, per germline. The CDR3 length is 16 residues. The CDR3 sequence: CASSYSGSSGYNEQFF. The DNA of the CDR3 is TGTGCCAGCAGTTACTCAGGCAGTTCGGGCTACAATGAGCAGTTCTTC.